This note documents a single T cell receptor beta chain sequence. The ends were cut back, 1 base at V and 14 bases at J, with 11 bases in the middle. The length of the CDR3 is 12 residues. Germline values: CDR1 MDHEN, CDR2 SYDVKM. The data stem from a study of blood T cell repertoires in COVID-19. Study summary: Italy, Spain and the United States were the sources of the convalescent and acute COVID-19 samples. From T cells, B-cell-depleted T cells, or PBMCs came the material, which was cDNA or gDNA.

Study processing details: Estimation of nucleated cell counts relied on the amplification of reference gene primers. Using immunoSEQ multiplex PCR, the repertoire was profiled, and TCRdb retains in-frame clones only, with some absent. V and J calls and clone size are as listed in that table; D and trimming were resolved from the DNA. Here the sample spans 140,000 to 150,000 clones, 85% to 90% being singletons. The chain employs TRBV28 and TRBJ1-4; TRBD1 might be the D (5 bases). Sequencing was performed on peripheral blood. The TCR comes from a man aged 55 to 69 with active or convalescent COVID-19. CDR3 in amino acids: CASSLLRQKLFF. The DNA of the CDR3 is TGTGCCAGCAGTTTATTAAGACAGAAGCTGTTTTTT.